This T cell receptor beta chain was sequenced in a study of shared clonotypes between healthy human individuals. Background on the study: Donors consisted of a couple of women and three men between 18 and 49.

The assay used deep level. Unsorted PBMC DNA sequencing spanned ten immunoSEQ deep assay plates. The protocol was immunoSEQ multiplex PCR, while the TCRdb copy is restricted to in-frame clones and leaves out a portion. This sample has roughly 450,000 clones; around 79% occur once, and the top ten carry 10% to 15%. As concerns this clone: What it recognizes is unknown.

The CDR3 runs to 14 residues. Looked up from germline, CDR1 is SGDLS and CDR2 is YYNGEE. V was trimmed by 4 bases and J by 0 bases, leaving 10 bases between them. Whole-study results and caveats: The study drew on few donors, limiting represented genetic and exposure-history diversity.

This TCR came from a middle-aged woman in good health. Some clones in this sample may be carry-over from other donors' samples. The specimen was PBMCs. The chain has TRBV9 and TRBJ1-2; D might be TRBD1 (6 bases). The CDR3 is CASSTRTANYGYTF. The CDR3 DNA is TGTGCCAGCAGCACGAGGACAGCTAACTATGGCTACACCTTC.